The text below deals with one TCR beta chain. Germline assignment: CDR1 MDHEN and CDR2 SYDVKM. This CDR3 is built from 14 residues. With 0 bases removed from V and 3 bases from J, the gap between germline ends came to 8 bases. The data stem from a study of blood T cell repertoires in COVID-19. Clones were sequenced by immunoSEQ multiplex PCR, and TCRdb holds only the in-frame ones, with some missing. The sample records around 370,000 clones, around 90% being singletons. The clonotype was recovered from a woman between 18 and 30 years old who had recovered from COVID-19. The chain combines TRBV28 with TRBJ2-5; the D is unclear. The sample comprised PBMCs or T cells enriched from blood (not recorded which). The CDR3 DNA reads as TGTGCCAGCAGTTTATGGACAAGGAAAGAGACCCAGTACTTC. This gives the protein CASSLWTRKETQYF.